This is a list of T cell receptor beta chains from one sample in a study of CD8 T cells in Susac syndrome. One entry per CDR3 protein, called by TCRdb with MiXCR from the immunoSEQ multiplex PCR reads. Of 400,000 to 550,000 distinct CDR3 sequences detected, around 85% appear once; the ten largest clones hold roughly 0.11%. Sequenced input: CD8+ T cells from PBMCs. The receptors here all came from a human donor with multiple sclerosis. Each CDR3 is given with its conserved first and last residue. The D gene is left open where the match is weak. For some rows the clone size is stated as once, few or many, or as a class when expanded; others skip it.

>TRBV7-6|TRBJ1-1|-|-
TGTGCCAGCAGCTTAGCCCAGGTGAACACTGAAGCTTTCTTT
CASSLAQVNTEAFF
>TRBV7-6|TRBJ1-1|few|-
TGTGCCAGCAGCTCCGACACTGAAGCTTTCTTT
CASSSDTEAFF
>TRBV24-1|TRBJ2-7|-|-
TGTGCCATACTCGGGACACCCAGTATCGAGCAGTACTTC
CAILGTPSIEQYF
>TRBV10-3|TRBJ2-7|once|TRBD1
TGTGCCATCAGTCACAGGGGCTACGAGCAGTACTTC
CAISHRGYEQYF
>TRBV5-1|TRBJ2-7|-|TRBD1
TGCGCCAGCGGCACGGGACAGGGGGGCTTCGAGCAGTACTTC
CASGTGQGGFEQYF
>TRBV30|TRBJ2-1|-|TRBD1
TGTGCCTGGAGTACCGGGACAGGGGGTCAGGATGAGCAGTTCTTC
CAWSTGTGGQDEQFF
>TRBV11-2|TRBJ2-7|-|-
TGTGCCAGCAGCTCCTGGCTGGACACCTACGAGCAGTACTTC
CASSSWLDTYEQYF
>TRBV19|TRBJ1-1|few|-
TGTGCCAGTAGTATCGGGGTGAACACTGAAGCTTTCTTT
CASSIGVNTEAFF
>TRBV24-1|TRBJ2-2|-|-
TGTGCCACCAGTGATTTGACTTCTAAGGGGGAGCTGTTTTTT
CATSDLTSKGELFF
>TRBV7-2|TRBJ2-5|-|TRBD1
TGTGCCAGCAGCTCGGCTGACAGGGGAGTTTTGGAGACCCAGTACTTC
CASSSADRGVLETQYF
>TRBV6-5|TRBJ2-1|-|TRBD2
TGTGCCAGCAGTTACGCGGCTAGCGGGTACAATGAGCAGTTCTTC
CASSYAASGYNEQFF
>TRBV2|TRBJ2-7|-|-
TGTGCCAGCAGTGGCATTTTCGGGATCCGCGACGAGCAGTACTTC
CASSGIFGIRDEQYF
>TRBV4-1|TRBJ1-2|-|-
TGCGCCAGCAGCCAAGATGGGGGGAGTTACACCTTC
CASSQDGGSYTF
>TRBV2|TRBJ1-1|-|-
TGTGCCAGCAGTGAAGGCGCTGAGCGGACTGAAGCTTTCTTT
CASSEGAERTEAFF
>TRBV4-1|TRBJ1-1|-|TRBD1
TGCGCCAGCAGCCGACGACAGGGCGGGTTGAACACTGAAGCTTTCTTT
CASSRRQGGLNTEAFF
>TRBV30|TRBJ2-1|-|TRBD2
TGTGCCTGGAGTTCTAGCGGAGGCTCGGGGGAGCAGTTCTTC
CAWSSSGGSGEQFF
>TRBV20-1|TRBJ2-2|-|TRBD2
TGCAGTGCTAGAGACTGGGCGTCTAATAGCGGGAGGGGGACCGGGGAGCTGTTTTTT
CSARDWASNSGRGTGELFF
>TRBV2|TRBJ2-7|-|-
TGTGCCAGCAGTGAAGGGGGGGCGAACCCCTCCTACGAGCAGTACTTC
CASSEGGANPSYEQYF
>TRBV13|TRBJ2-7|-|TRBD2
TGTGCCAGCAGCTCCCGAGCGGGAGGGCTTGATTACGAGCAGTACTTC
CASSSRAGGLDYEQYF
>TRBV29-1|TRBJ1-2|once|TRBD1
TGCAGCGTTGATGCAGGGGGCGCGCCGGGGTATGGCTACACCTTC
CSVDAGGAPGYGYTF
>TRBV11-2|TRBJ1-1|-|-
TGTGCCAGCAGCGCTTGGTCAGAGTCAATGAACACTGAAGCTTTCTTT
CASSAWSESMNTEAFF
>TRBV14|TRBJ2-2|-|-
TGTGCCAGCAGCCAAGAGGACTGGATCGCGAACACCGGGGAGCTGTTTTTT
CASSQEDWIANTGELFF
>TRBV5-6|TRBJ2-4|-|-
TGTGCCAGCAGCCATGTGTCCGAATTAGCCAAAAACATTCAGTACTTC
CASSHVSELAKNIQYF
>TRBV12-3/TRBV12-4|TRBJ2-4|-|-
TGTGCCAGCAGCCAGGACCCGAGGGACATTCAGTACTTC
CASSQDPRDIQYF
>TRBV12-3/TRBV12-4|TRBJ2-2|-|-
TGTGCCAGCAGTCAAGGAGTGGGGGAGCTGTTTTTT
CASSQGVGELFF
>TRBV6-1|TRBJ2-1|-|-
TGTGCCACCCACCCCAATGAGCAGTTCTTC
CATHPNEQFF
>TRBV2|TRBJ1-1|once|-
TGTGCCAGCAGTGATGGTGAGGGGAACACTGAAGCTTTCTTT
CASSDGEGNTEAFF
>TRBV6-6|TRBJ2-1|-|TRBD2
TGTGCCAGCAGTTATCTAGCGGGGGACTCCTACAATGAGCAGTTCTTC
CASSYLAGDSYNEQFF
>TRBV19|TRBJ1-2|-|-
TGTGCCAGTATCCCGTCGGGAGAGTTAAACTATGGCTACACCTTC
CASIPSGELNYGYTF
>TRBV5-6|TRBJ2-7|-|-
TGTGCCAGCAGCTATTTCGCAGGCCGAAGCTCCTACGAGCAGTACTTC
CASSYFAGRSSYEQYF
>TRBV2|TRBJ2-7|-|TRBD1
TGTGCCACCCAACAGGGGAGCTACGAGCAGTACTTC
CATQQGSYEQYF
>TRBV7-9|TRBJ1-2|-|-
TGTGCCAGCAGCTCACTTGGGGGGGAGCCCACTGAAGGCTACACCTTC
CASSSLGGEPTEGYTF
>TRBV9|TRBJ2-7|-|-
TGTGCCAGCAGCCCCCGACCATCCGAGCAGTACTTC
CASSPRPSEQYF
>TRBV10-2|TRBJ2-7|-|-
TGCGCCAGCAGTGGTACTAGGCTCGAGCAGTACTTC
CASSGTRLEQYF
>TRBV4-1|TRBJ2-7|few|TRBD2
TGCGCCAGCAGCCAAGATGTGCTAGCGGGAGGGATTAACGAGCAGTACTTC
CASSQDVLAGGINEQYF
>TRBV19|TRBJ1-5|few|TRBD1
TGTGCCAGTAGGGGGTCAGGGGGTGATCAGCCCCAGCATTTT
CASRGSGGDQPQHF
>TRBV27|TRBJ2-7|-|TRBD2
TGTGCCAGCAGTTTAGTCACGGGGGGCTCCTACGAGCAGTACTTC
CASSLVTGGSYEQYF
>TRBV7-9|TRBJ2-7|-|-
TGTGCCAGCAGTCACACGGGACTTCCTGCCTACGAGCAGTACTTC
CASSHTGLPAYEQYF
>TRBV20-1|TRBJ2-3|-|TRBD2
TGCAGTGCCGCCACACTTAGCGGGACAGATACGCAGTATTTT
CSAATLSGTDTQYF
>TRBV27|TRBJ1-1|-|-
TGTGCCAGCACCCCCGTGGGCCGCACTGAAGCTTTCTTT
CASTPVGRTEAFF
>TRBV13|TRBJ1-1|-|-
TGTGCCAGCAGCTTAGGAGTATCGTCCCTGAACACTGAAGCTTTCTTT
CASSLGVSSLNTEAFF
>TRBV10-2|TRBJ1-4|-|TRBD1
TGCGCCAGCCGGGACTGGGACAGGGGTGAAAAACTGTTTTTT
CASRDWDRGEKLFF
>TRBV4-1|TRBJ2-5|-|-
TGCGCCAGCAGCCAAGATCGGTCGGGAGAGACCCAGTACTTC
CASSQDRSGETQYF
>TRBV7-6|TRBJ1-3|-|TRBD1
TGTGCCAGCAGCTTAATGCTGGGACAGGTTAACTCTGGAAACACCATATATTTT
CASSLMLGQVNSGNTIYF
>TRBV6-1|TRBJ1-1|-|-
TGTGCCAGCAGTCAACGGGACACCTGGAACACTGAAGCTTTCTTT
CASSQRDTWNTEAFF
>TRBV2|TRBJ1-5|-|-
TGTGCCAGCAGTGGGGGGAGTCAGCCCCAGCATTTT
CASSGGSQPQHF
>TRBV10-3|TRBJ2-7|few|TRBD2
TGTGCCATCAGTGATCCCCGGAACGGGAGGCCCTACGAGCAGTACTTC
CAISDPRNGRPYEQYF
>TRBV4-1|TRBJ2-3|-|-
TGCGCCAGCAGCCAAGATCGGGGCATCTCCAGCACAGATACGCAGTATTTT
CASSQDRGISSTDTQYF
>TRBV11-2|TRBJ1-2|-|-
TGTGCCAGCAGCTCCGGGGGGGACTATGGCTACACCTTC
CASSSGGDYGYTF
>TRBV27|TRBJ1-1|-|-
TGTGCCAGCAGTTTATCGATATGGGTTGAAGCTTTCTTT
CASSLSIWVEAFF
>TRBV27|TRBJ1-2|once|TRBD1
TGTGCCAGCGGGGAGACAGGGGTGGGCCTTGGCTACACCTTC
CASGETGVGLGYTF
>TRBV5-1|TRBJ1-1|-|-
TGCGCCAGCAGCTTGTACGGGGGGCTGGACACTGAAGCTTTCTTT
CASSLYGGLDTEAFF
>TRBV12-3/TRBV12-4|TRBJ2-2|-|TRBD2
TGTGCCAGCAGTCCCTGGGGACTAGCGGGGAACACCGGGGAGCTGTTTTTT
CASSPWGLAGNTGELFF